This TCR beta chain was recovered during a study of OX40 agonist ivuxolimab in advanced cancers. Study in general: In this trial design, patients received ivuxolimab intravenously at 0.01 to 10 mg/kg every 2 weeks. Dose-escalation patients' cancers were hepatocellular carcinoma, melanoma, renal cell or head and neck cancer. Antecedent anti-PD-1, anti-PD-L1 or anti-CTLA-4 therapy was permissible, with around 40% having received some.

With respect to this clone: Antigen: not known.

Profiling relied on immunoSEQ multiplex PCR, and the TCRdb table lists in-frame clones only, not all of them. The sample records about 79,000 clones, roughly 94% being singletons. CDR1 is SEHNR, CDR2 FQNEAQ, per germline (reference sequence). The CDR3 is 19 amino acids. V was pared by 6 bases and J by 2 bases, with 18 bases of the junction left unmatched. Study-wide results and limits: Clonal expansion by week 6 occurred in CD4+ and CD8+ blood T cells (at 0.1 to 3.0 mg/kg).

The receptor comes from an adult with an advanced solid tumor such as melanoma, head and neck, liver or kidney cancer. The sample consisted of CD4+ or CD8+ T cells sorted from blood, taken in a trial of the OX40 agonist ivuxolimab. The V and J genes are TRBV7-9 and TRBJ2-3, with TRBD2 identical over 9 bases. The CDR3 coding sequence is TGTGCCAGCAGAGTCACCGGGACTAGCTTATCCCCACACACAGATACGCAGTATTTT. Translation gives CASRVTGTSLSPHTDTQYF.